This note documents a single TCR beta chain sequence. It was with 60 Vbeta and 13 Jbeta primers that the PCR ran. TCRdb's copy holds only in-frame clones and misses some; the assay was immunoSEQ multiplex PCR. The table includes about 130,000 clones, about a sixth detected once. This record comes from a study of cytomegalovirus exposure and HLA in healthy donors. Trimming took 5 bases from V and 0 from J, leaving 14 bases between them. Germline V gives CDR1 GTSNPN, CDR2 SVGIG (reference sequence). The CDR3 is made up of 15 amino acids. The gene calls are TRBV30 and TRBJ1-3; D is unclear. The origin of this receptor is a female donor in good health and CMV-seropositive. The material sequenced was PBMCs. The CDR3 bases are TGTGCCTGGGGATATAAGCGGAGCTCTGGAAACACCATATATTTT. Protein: CAWGYKRSSGNTIYF.